One sample yielded the 24 T cell receptor beta chains listed below, sequenced in a study of blood T cell repertoires in COVID-19 (dated by TCRdb to 2020 to 2021). The library relied on the immunoSEQ multiplex PCR assay. Not all clones reach the TCRdb copy of this immuneACCESS table, which keeps in-frame sequences only. Checked studies attribute under half of the gap to unresolved V genes and leave the rest unexplained. This sample lists 250,000 to 350,000 clones; approximately 83% were detected once. Jointly, the top ten make up about 15% of the sample. Material: peripheral blood. The origin of the receptors is a person aged 70 to 85 with COVID-19, enrolled during active disease.

The genes are TRBV18 and TRBJ1-4; D not resolved. The CDR3 is 14 residues long. The V end lost 0 bases, the J end lost 7 bases, and 9 bases lay between the germline ends. Germline-derived CDR1 and CDR2 are KGHSH and LQKENI. The CDR3 DNA follows: TGTGCCAGCTCACCACCGAGGGCCCGTGAAAAACTGTTTTTT. This translates into CASSPPRAREKLFF.

This CDR3 is CASSLGGNTEAFF. CDR3 DNA: TGCGCCAGCAGCTTGGGCGGTAACACTGAAGCTTTCTTT. V and J are TRBV5-1 and TRBJ1-1; D remains unclear. CDR1 is SGHRS, CDR2 YFSETQ, per germline. V was pared by 0 bases and J by 2 bases, with 5 bases between. The CDR3 is 13 residues long.

This clone was detected a few times. The chain carries TRBV19 and TRBJ2-7; TRBD2 is a possible D gene (6 bases). CDR3 length: 14 residues. V was shortened by 3 bases and J by 7 bases, with 16 bases between the two germline ends. Germline V gene sequence: CDR1 LNHDA, CDR2 SQIVND (reference sequence). CDR3 DNA: TGTGCCAGTAGTATTGCGGGGTTTGAGGGGGAGCAGTACTTC. The encoded protein is CASSIAGFEGEQYF.

CDR3 region: CASSLEGRPYNEQFF. For the CDR3, the DNA is TGTGCCAGCAGCTTGGAGGGCCGACCGTACAATGAGCAGTTCTTC. The V and J genes are TRBV7-8 and TRBJ2-1; D is possibly TRBD2 (6 bases). V lost 3 bases to trimming and J lost 4 bases, with 13 bases between them. This CDR3 has 15 residues. Per germline, CDR1 SGHVS and CDR2 FQNEAQ.

The gene calls are TRBV10-3 and TRBJ2-3, with 12 bases matching TRBD2. Germline trimming cut 10 bases from V and 2 bases from J; bases unmatched to any gene: 13. This CDR3 has 17 amino acids. The germline V gene encodes CDR1 ENHRY and CDR2 SYGVKD. The CDR3 DNA is TGTGCCACCCGAAGCCTACTAGCGGGAGGCCCCACAGATACGCAGTATTTT. It translates to CATRSLLAGGPTDTQYF.

This chain uses TRBV5-4 with TRBJ2-2; 9 bases are a match to TRBD2. The CDR3 has 16 amino acids. Unmatched junction bases numbered 1, after V lost 0 bases and J lost 1 base. The germline CDR1 and CDR2 sequences are SGHNT and YYREEE (reference sequence). In DNA, the CDR3 is TGTGCCAGCAGCTTGGGTAGCGGGGGGAACACCGGGGAGCTGTTTTTT. Protein product: CASSLGSGGNTGELFF.

The chain links TRBV5-1 to TRBJ1-4; 8 bases match TRBD1. Germline lookup yields CDR1 SGHRS and CDR2 YFSETQ. The CDR3 sequence is 14 residues long. V shed 2 bases, J shed 10 bases, and the junction held 7 bases outside the gene matches. CDR3 sequence: CASSLEQGGSKLFF. CDR3 in DNA: TGCGCCAGCAGCTTAGAACAGGGGGGCTCAAAACTGTTTTTT. Full variable domain (missing parts from reference TRBV5-1 and TRBJ1-4): KAGVTQTPRYLIKTRGQQVTLSCSPISGHRSVSWYQQTPGQGLQFLFEYFSETQRNKGNFPGRFSGRQFSNSRSEMNVSTLELGDSALYLCASSLEQGGSKLFFGSGTQLSVL.

J is TRBJ1-1 and V is TRBV7-2; 8 bases fit TRBD1. CDR1 and CDR2 from the germline V gene are SGHTA and FQGNSA. The CDR3 sequence is 17 residues long. After removal of 4 bases from V and 3 bases from J, the junction contained 13 bases not matched to a gene. The CDR3 region has the DNA TGTGCCAGCAGCTCTCCGGGACAGGCTCCTCGGGACACTGAAGCTTTCTTT. Protein product: CASSSPGQAPRDTEAFF.

The chain couples TRBV28 to TRBJ1-2, with 7 bases matching TRBD1. This CDR3 comprises 13 residues. V trimming: 6 bases; J trimming: 4 bases; junction bases outside the gene matches: 5. Germline-derived CDR1 and CDR2 are MDHEN and SYDVKM. DNA for the CDR3: TGTGCCAGCAGCTCCGGGACAGTCTATGGCTACACCTTC. It specifies CASSSGTVYGYTF.

The gene calls are TRBV3-1 (or the pseudogene TRBV3-2) and TRBJ2-7, with no clear D. The germline V gene encodes CDR1 LGHDT and CDR2 YNNKEL (reference sequence). The CDR3 length is 13 residues. V shed 0 bases and J shed 4 bases, with 7 bases lying between them. CDR3 DNA: TGTGCCAGCAGCCAAGATCGGCGGTACGAGCAGTACTTC. Amino acids: CASSQDRRYEQYF.

V and J are TRBV10-1 and TRBJ1-5, with D unresolved. CDR3 length: 15 amino acids. Trimming cost V 10 bases and J 1 base, with 17 bases left between them. CDR1 is WNHNN and CDR2 is SYGVQD in the germline V gene (reference sequence). The CDR3 nucleotides are TGCGCCAATTCCCGGGAACCAATCAGCAATCAGCCCCAGCATTTT. It codes for CANSREPISNQPQHF.

The chain is built from TRBV13 and TRBJ2-3; 9 bases are shared with TRBD2. With 1 base clipped from V and 3 bases from J, the junction kept 8 bases outside the gene matches. Germline V gene data show CDR1 as PRHDT and CDR2 as FYEKMQ (reference sequence). The CDR3 runs to 17 residues. CDR3 loop: CASSLEPLAGFTDTQYF. CDR3 sequence (DNA): TGTGCCAGCAGCTTAGAACCGCTAGCGGGATTTACAGATACGCAGTATTTT.

In this sample, this clone turned up once. The genes are TRBV7-9 and TRBJ2-5; 12 nucleotides align to TRBD2. The trim removed 3 bases at V and 5 bases at J, leaving 7 bases unmatched. CDR1 SEHNR and CDR2 FQNEAQ come from the germline V gene (reference sequence). The CDR3 contains 16 residues. The CDR3 spells CASSFRLAGAGETQYF. CDR3 bases: TGTGCCAGCAGCTTTCGACTAGCGGGAGCAGGTGAGACCCAGTACTTC.

The table lists this clone with a few counts. The chain joins TRBV10-3 to TRBJ1-6; D is undetermined. Deletions cut 10 bases from V and 9 bases from J, with 13 bases between. Germline CDR1 is ENHRY and CDR2 is SYGVKD. The CDR3 is 12 residues long. The CDR3 loop reads CATKEAASPLHF. The CDR3 bases are TGTGCCACCAAGGAGGCGGCTTCACCCCTCCACTTT.

Notes on this clone: An end of the junction differs from the germline gene, which may be a read error. This chain connects TRBV19 to TRBJ1-5; 9 nucleotides agree with TRBD1. This CDR3 has 14 amino acids. Germline V lookup: CDR1 LNHDA, CDR2 SQIVND (reference sequence). CDR3 amino acids: CASRIDRGNQPQHF. The CDR3 DNA sequence: TGTGCCAGTAGGATAGACAGGGGGAATCAGCCCCAGCATTTT.

Concerning this clone: The junction and the germline gene differ at one end; a read error may be behind it. V usage is TRBV6-5 and J usage is TRBJ1-2, with D tentatively TRBD1 (6 bases). Germline CDR1 reads MNHEY; CDR2 reads SVGAGI. This CDR3 spans 15 amino acids. DNA of the CDR3: TGTGCCAGCAGCCCAGGGGATATAAATCACTATGGCTACACCTTT. This gives the protein CASSPGDINHYGYTF.

The CDR3 region is CASSTGTSEYNEQFF. In nucleotides, the CDR3 is TGTGCCAGCAGCACCGGGACTAGCGAGTACAATGAGCAGTTCTTC. The J gene is TRBJ2-1, the V gene TRBV2; 10 bases match TRBD2. V lost 6 bases to trimming and J lost 4 bases; unmatched junction nucleotides: 6. CDR3 length equals 15 residues. The germline gives CDR1 SNHLY, CDR2 FYNNEI.

The chain employs TRBV7-2 and TRBJ1-5; 9 positions agree with TRBD1. Germline V gene lookup returns CDR1 SGHTA and CDR2 FQGNSA. J gave up 6 bases and V 5 bases, and 11 bases lay outside the gene matches. The CDR3 has 16 amino acids. For the CDR3, the DNA is TGTGCCAGCAGCCCGAGTGGTGGGACAGGGACTCAGCCCCAGCATTTT. It encodes CASSPSGGTGTQPQHF.

The gene calls are TRBV5-5 and TRBJ1-4; maybe TRBD1 (6 bases). Germline CDR1 and CDR2: SGHKS and YYEKEE (reference sequence). Deletions cut 3 bases from V and 12 bases from J, with 18 bases between. The CDR3 totals 14 residues. CDR3 in DNA: TGTGCCAGCAGCTCCAACCCGGACAGCCCGGAACTGTTTTTT. Its translation: CASSSNPDSPELFF.

CDR3 nucleotide sequence: TGTGGCCTGGCCAATGAGCAGTTCTTC. This encodes CGLANEQFF. V is TRBV5-6 and J is TRBJ2-1; D is uncertain. The CDR3 loop spans 9 amino acids. Per the germline V gene, CDR1 is SGHDT and CDR2 is YYEEEE.

This chain uses TRBV19 with TRBJ2-4; possibly TRBD1 for D (5 bases). CDR3 length equals 15 residues. Trimming pared 6 bases from V and 4 bases from J, leaving 16 bases between. From germline, CDR1 is LNHDA and CDR2 SQIVND (reference sequence). The CDR3 DNA is TGTGCCAGTAGAACGACAGACACCCGTAAAAACATTCAGTACTTC. Residues: CASRTTDTRKNIQYF.

The chain employs TRBV29-1 and TRBJ1-4; 8 bases fit TRBD1. V gave up 6 bases and J gave up 1 base; unmatched junction bases: 7. This CDR3 contains 15 residues. Germline CDR1 reads SQVTM; CDR2 reads ANQGSEA. Here the CDR3 reads CSVEDRVGTNEKLFF. CDR3 DNA: TGCAGCGTGGAGGACAGGGTTGGAACTAATGAAAAACTGTTTTTT.

This clone was recorded at least ten times. The chain has TRBV7-9 and TRBJ2-7, with TRBD1 matching 9 bases. V gave up 5 bases and J gave up 5 bases; unmatched junction bases: 7. Germline CDR1 reads SEHNR; CDR2 reads FQNEAQ (reference sequence). The CDR3 sequence is 14 residues long. In nucleotides, the CDR3 is TGTGCCAGCAGCACCCGGACAGGGGACGACGAGCAGTACTTC. This codes for CASSTRTGDDEQYF.

The J gene is TRBJ2-7, the V gene TRBV7-2; TRBD2 is a possible D gene (5 bases). CDR1 and CDR2 (germline): SGHTA, FQGNSA. Trimming shortened V by 2 bases and J by 4 bases, and 12 bases separated the two germline ends. The CDR3 runs to 14 residues. CDR3 nucleotide sequence: TGTGCCAGCAGCTTATTTGGCGGGCGATACGAGCAGTACTTC. Amino acids: CASSLFGGRYEQYF.